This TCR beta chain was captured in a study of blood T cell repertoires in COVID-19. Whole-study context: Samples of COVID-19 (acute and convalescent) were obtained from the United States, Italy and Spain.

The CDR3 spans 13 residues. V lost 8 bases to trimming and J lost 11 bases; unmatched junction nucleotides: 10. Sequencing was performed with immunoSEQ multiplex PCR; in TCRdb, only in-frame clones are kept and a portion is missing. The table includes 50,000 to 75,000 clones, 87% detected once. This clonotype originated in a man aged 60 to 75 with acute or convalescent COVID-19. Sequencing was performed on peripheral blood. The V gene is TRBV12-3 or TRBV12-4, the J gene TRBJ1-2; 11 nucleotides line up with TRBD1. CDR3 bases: TGTGCCAGCGGAACCGGGACAGGGGGGGGATACACCTTC. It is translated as CASGTGTGGGYTF.